Given below is one T cell receptor (beta chain) in context. The authors ran a second PCR of 7 to 11 cycles using a sample-barcoded 5' primer and a J-beta primer mix. Each cDNA molecule carried a tag from a template-switch adaptor that contained 12 random nucleotides. TCRdb reprocessed the 5' RACE reads via MiXCR and lists one record per CDR3 protein. Of about 1,500,000 distinct CDR3 sequences listed, 25% to 30% are singletons. There were healthy Caucasian individuals from Russia, aged about 6 to 100, serving as donors. Per-sample yields of isolated PBMCs were at least 7 million. This sample stems from a study of blood T cells in healthy people across ages. Germline V gene data show CDR1 as DFQATT and CDR2 as SNEGSKA (reference sequence). CDR3 size: 16 residues. Losses at the gene ends were 2 bases for V and 4 bases for J; bases not matched to a gene: 10.

The receptor was derived from a woman aged 30 to 39 in good health. Material for sequencing was blood. The chain joins TRBV20-1 to TRBJ1-1; 10 bases agree with TRBD1. In DNA, the CDR3 is TGCAGTGCTAGATTCGAGGGACAGGGGACCGTCACTGAAGCTTTCTTT. Encoded protein: CSARFEGQGTVTEAFF.